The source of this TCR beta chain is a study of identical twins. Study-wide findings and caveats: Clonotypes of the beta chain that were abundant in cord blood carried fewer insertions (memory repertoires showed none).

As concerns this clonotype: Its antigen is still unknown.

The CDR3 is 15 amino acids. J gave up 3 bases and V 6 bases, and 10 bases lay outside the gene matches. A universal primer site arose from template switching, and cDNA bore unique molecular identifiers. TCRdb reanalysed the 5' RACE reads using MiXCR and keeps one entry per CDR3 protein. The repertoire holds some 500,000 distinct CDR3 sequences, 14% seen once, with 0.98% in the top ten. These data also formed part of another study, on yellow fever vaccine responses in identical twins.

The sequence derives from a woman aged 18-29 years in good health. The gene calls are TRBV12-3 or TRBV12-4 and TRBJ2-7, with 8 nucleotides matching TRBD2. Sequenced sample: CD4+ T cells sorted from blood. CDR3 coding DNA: TGTGCCAGCAGCAACATGGAGCGGGGGATCTACGAGCAGTACTTC. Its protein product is CASSNMERGIYEQYF.